This TCR beta chain was recorded in a study of T cells in localized non-small cell lung cancer. Study results and caveats: Overall survival was longer when the density of T cells in the blood was higher. It remains possible that heterogeneity exists, since only one tumor region was sequenced. Uninvolved adjacent lung had higher T cell clonality than tumor and all other tissues.

V was pared by 2 bases and J by 3 bases, with 18 bases of the junction left unmatched. The CDR3 is 20 residues long. Germline-derived CDR1 and CDR2 are SGHRS and YFSETQ. A word on this clone: What it binds is not known.

Using immunoSEQ multiplex PCR, the repertoire was profiled, and TCRdb retains in-frame clones only, with some absent. The sample includes about 27,000 clones, approximately 91% of them seen just once. This clonotype originated in a female donor aged 60 or older with stage II squamous cell lung carcinoma. The genes are TRBV5-1 and TRBJ2-7, with 12 nucleotides matching TRBD2. The sequenced sample was peripheral blood, obtained before any cancer treatment. CDR3 DNA: TGCGCCAGCAGCTTAGCACCATTGGGGCTAGCGGGAGGGCCGATCTACGAGCAGTACTTC. Its protein is CASSLAPLGLAGGPIYEQYF.